The 21 T cell receptor beta chains listed next were all sequenced from one sample in a study of blood T cell repertoires in COVID-19. Method: immunoSEQ multiplex PCR; TCRdb's copy keeps in-frame clones and lacks some. This sample carries over 200,000 clones, about 68% of them seen once, and the ten largest clones take 2.5% to 4%. Sequencing was performed on peripheral blood. The receptors originated from an elderly woman with acute or convalescent COVID-19.

V is TRBV18 and J is TRBJ1-5; D uncertain. Germline V gene data show CDR1 as KGHSH and CDR2 as LQKENI. V was shortened by 2 bases and J by 3 bases, with 11 bases between the two germline ends. The CDR3 covers 15 residues. Here the CDR3 DNA reads TGTGCCAGCTCACCAACGGAGGCCCCCAATCAGCCCCAGCATTTT. Amino acid sequence: CASSPTEAPNQPQHF.

The chain couples TRBV12-3 or TRBV12-4 to TRBJ2-3; TRBD1 is a possible D gene (7 bases). V lost 7 bases, J lost 6 bases, and 14 bases lay in between. The CDR3 runs 13 residues. CDR3 region: CASNLAGGDTQYF. CDR3 nucleotide sequence: TGTGCCAGCAACCTCGCAGGGGGGGATACGCAGTATTTT.

This rearrangement joins TRBV2 to TRBJ1-5; D ambiguous. The CDR3 sequence is 12 residues long. Looked up from germline, CDR1 is SNHLY and CDR2 is FYNNEI. Trimming removed 7 bases at V and 5 bases at J, with 9 bases between. The CDR3 spells CASKTDYQPQHF. As DNA, the CDR3 is TGTGCCAGCAAAACAGATTATCAGCCCCAGCATTTT.

The rearrangement links TRBV4-1 to TRBJ2-7, with D maybe TRBD2 (5 bases). The length of the CDR3 is 13 residues. V was trimmed by 4 bases and J by 5 bases, leaving 12 bases between them. Looked up from germline, CDR1 is MGHRA and CDR2 is YSYEKL. CDR3: CASSLPRVNEQYF. CDR3 DNA sequence: TGCGCCAGCAGCCTCCCGAGGGTAAACGAGCAGTACTTC.

V and J are TRBV7-9 and TRBJ1-5; 9 nucleotides align to TRBD1. V lost 5 bases to trimming and J lost 5 bases; unmatched junction nucleotides: 4. CDR3 length: 14 residues. Germline CDR1 SEHNR, CDR2 FQNEAQ (reference sequence). The CDR3, as DNA: TGTGCCAGCAGCGCAACAGGGGGCCATCAGCCCCAGCATTTT. This encodes CASSATGGHQPQHF.

The chain uses TRBV9 and TRBJ1-1; D uncertain. CDR3 length: 13 amino acids. From germline, CDR1 is SGDLS and CDR2 YYNGEE. Deletions cut 0 bases from V and 10 bases from J, with 13 bases between. CDR3 loop: CASSVDGVGGAFF. CDR3 bases: TGTGCCAGCAGCGTAGATGGGGTGGGAGGAGCTTTCTTT.

This clone was counted a few times. This chain links TRBV6-4 with TRBJ2-2; D possibly corresponds to TRBD1 (6 bases). Looked up from germline, CDR1 is MRHNA and CDR2 is SNTAGT. V was cut by 2 bases and J by 4 bases, with 8 bases left in between. The CDR3 covers 14 residues. CDR3 in DNA: TGTGCCAGCAGTGACAAACAGGGCACCGGGGAGCTGTTTTTT. Protein sequence: CASSDKQGTGELFF.

This chain links TRBV6-5 with TRBJ2-7; D possibly corresponds to TRBD1 (5 bases). The V gene lost 5 bases and the J gene lost 3 bases, with 17 bases spanning the gap. CDR3 size: 15 residues. The germline CDR1 and CDR2 sequences are MNHEY and SVGAGI. The CDR3 here is CASSTTGPPNYEQYF. DNA of the CDR3: TGTGCCAGCAGTACCACAGGCCCGCCGAACTACGAGCAGTACTTC.

For this clone: The junction differs from germline at one of its ends, possibly a read error. The rearrangement links TRBV6-5 to TRBJ2-7; D is possibly TRBD1 (6 bases). CDR1 MNHEY and CDR2 SVGAGI come from the germline V gene. This CDR3 is 11 amino acids long. The DNA for the CDR3 is TGTGCCAGCAGTCTGGACAGCCCCAGGGACTTC. Protein product: CASSLDSPRDF.

The rearrangement joins TRBV5-1 to TRBJ1-1, with a weak D call TRBD1 (6 bases). V lost 3 bases and J lost 5, with 17 bases in between. This CDR3 contains 15 residues. CDR1 is SGHRS, CDR2 YFSETQ, per germline. The CDR3 sequence is CASSSDTGFGTEAFF. CDR3 nucleotide sequence: TGCGCCAGCAGCTCGGATACAGGGTTCGGAACTGAAGCTTTCTTT.

The chain employs TRBV5-1 and TRBJ2-3; 7 nucleotides line up with TRBD2. The CDR3 totals 14 residues. Germline CDR1 and CDR2: SGHRS and YFSETQ. Losses at the gene ends were 4 bases for V and 4 bases for J; bases not matched to a gene: 6. DNA for the CDR3: TGCGCCAGCAGCGCAGCGGGAACGCCAGATACGCAGTATTTT. As protein: CASSAAGTPDTQYF.

The CDR3 DNA sequence: TGTGCCAGCAGTCGATTACAGGGCTCTGGAAACACCATATATTTT. This sequence encodes CASSRLQGSGNTIYF. The chain combines TRBV3-1 (or the pseudogene TRBV3-2) with TRBJ1-3, with TRBD1 as a possible D gene (6 bases). V dropped 6 bases and J dropped 0 bases, with 12 bases sitting between them. This CDR3 is built from 15 residues. Per the germline V gene, CDR1 is LGHDT and CDR2 is YNNKEL (reference sequence).

The chain joins TRBV19 to TRBJ1-5, with D perhaps matching TRBD1 (6 bases). From germline, CDR1 is LNHDA and CDR2 SQIVND (reference sequence). The CDR3 is 17 amino acids. V was shortened by 4 bases and J by 0 bases, with 16 bases between the two germline ends. The CDR3, as DNA: TGTGCCAGTAGTAGGACAGCCCTCACCTATAGCAATCAGCCCCAGCATTTT. Translation gives CASSRTALTYSNQPQHF.

The chain couples TRBV12-3 or TRBV12-4 to TRBJ1-5; unclear D gene. The CDR3 sequence is 13 residues long. V dropped 5 bases and J dropped 0 bases, with 5 bases sitting between them. The CDR3 here is CASSLNSNQPQHF. Here the CDR3 DNA reads TGTGCCAGCAGTCTTAATAGCAATCAGCCCCAGCATTTT.

The V call is TRBV27, the J call TRBJ2-7, with TRBD1 identical over 7 bases. CDR1 and CDR2 (germline): MNHEY, SMNVEV (reference sequence). The junction had 10 bases not matched to a gene; V was cut back by 1 base and J by 10 bases. The CDR3 totals 14 residues. The CDR3 coding sequence is TGTGCCAGCAGTTTATTACAGGACAGGAGATTACAGTACTTC. This encodes CASSLLQDRRLQYF.

This clone was seen repeatedly, ten times or more. The chain carries TRBV3-1 (or the pseudogene TRBV3-2) and TRBJ2-7; 9 bases map to TRBD1. The length of the CDR3 is 15 residues. J lost 5 bases, V lost 1 base, and 6 bases had no gene match. Looked up from germline, CDR1 is LGHDT and CDR2 is YNNKEL (reference sequence). CDR3 residues: CASSQARTGAHEQYF. The CDR3 region has the DNA TGTGCCAGCAGCCAAGCTCGGACAGGGGCCCACGAGCAGTACTTC.

This clone turned up a few times. The chain is built from TRBV18 and TRBJ1-1, with 7 bases that match TRBD1. This CDR3 comprises 15 residues. The V gene's germline CDR1 is KGHSH and CDR2 LQKENI. With V trimmed by 4 bases and J by 4 bases, 9 bases remained unmatched. The CDR3 sequence is CASSLAGGRGTEAFF. The CDR3 DNA reads as TGTGCCAGCTCACTGGCAGGGGGGCGAGGCACTGAAGCTTTCTTT.

This clone was seen many times. Sequence at one end of the junction differs from germline and may be a read error. The V and J genes are TRBV7-8 and TRBJ1-1; D might be TRBD1 (6 bases). There are 16 residues in the CDR3. CDR1 and CDR2 (germline): SGHVS, FQNEAQ. The CDR3 here is CASSSNVGAGNIEAFF. The CDR3, as DNA: TGTGCCAGCAGCTCGAATGTGGGGGCAGGGAACATTGAAGCTTTCTTT.

The table lists this clone with a count of one. The chain joins TRBV6-1 to TRBJ1-5; 9 bases map to TRBD1. Germline CDR1 is MNHNS and CDR2 is SASEGT. The V gene end was trimmed by 2 bases and the J gene end by 1 base; junction bases not matched to a gene: 9. The CDR3 has 18 amino acids. The CDR3 is CASSELNRGRMSNQPQHF. DNA for the CDR3: TGTGCCAGCAGTGAATTGAACAGGGGGCGCATGAGCAATCAGCCCCAGCATTTT.

V and J are TRBV7-2 and TRBJ1-3; D is ambiguous. V was clipped by 0 bases and J by 4 bases, with 7 bases between them. Germline loops: CDR1 SGHTA, CDR2 FQGNSA. CDR3 length: 14 residues. The CDR3, as DNA: TGTGCCAGCAGCTTAGCTTGGCAGGGAAACACCATATATTTT. Protein product: CASSLAWQGNTIYF. The whole variable domain, filled in from reference TRBV7-2 and TRBJ1-3, reads GAGVSQSPSNKVTEKGKDVELRCDPISGHTALYWYRQSLGQGLEFLIYFQGNSAPDKSGLPSDRFSAERTGGSVSTLTIQRTQQEDSAVYLCASSLAWQGNTIYFGEGSWLTVV.

The table lists this clone with a count of one. V and J are TRBV19 and TRBJ1-5; TRBD1 matches 7 bases. CDR3 length equals 17 residues. The ends lost 6 bases at V and 0 bases at J; junction bases unmatched: 11. From germline, CDR1 is LNHDA and CDR2 SQIVND (reference sequence). CDR3 region: CASSLSDRRYSNQPQHF. The CDR3 coding sequence is TGTGCCAGTAGCTTGTCGGACAGGCGATATAGCAATCAGCCCCAGCATTTT.